The 29 T cell receptor beta chains listed next were all sequenced from one sample in a study of blood T cell repertoires in COVID-19. TCRdb keeps only in-frame clones here, not all; method: immunoSEQ multiplex PCR. Of some 390,000 clones listed, around nine tenths were seen once; the top ten hold roughly 1.4%. The sample taken for sequencing was peripheral blood. The receptors come from a middle-aged woman with COVID-19, enrolled during active disease.

This chain uses TRBV5-1 with TRBJ2-1; 9 nucleotides agree with TRBD2. After removal of 1 base from V and 6 bases from J, the junction contained 5 bases not matched to a gene. Germline CDR1 reads SGHRS; CDR2 reads YFSETQ. This CDR3 has 15 amino acids. The CDR3 is CASSLSISGSNEQFF. In DNA, the CDR3 is TGCGCCAGCAGCTTGAGTATTAGCGGGAGCAATGAGCAGTTCTTC.

This chain joins TRBV24-1 and TRBJ2-7; the D gene is possibly TRBD1 (6 bases). V was clipped by 7 bases and J by 4 bases, with 10 bases between them. Germline V gene data show CDR1 as KGHDR and CDR2 as SFDVKD. The length of the CDR3 is 12 residues. CDR3 protein: CATRGQGYEQYF. CDR3 coding DNA: TGTGCCACCAGGGGGCAGGGGTACGAGCAGTACTTC.

The gene calls are TRBV5-4 and TRBJ2-7; 7 bases match TRBD1. V shed 3 bases and J 0 bases; nucleotides not matched to a gene: 9. This CDR3 is 16 amino acids long. Germline values: CDR1 SGHNT, CDR2 YYREEE (reference sequence). The CDR3: CASSSKPGQSSYEQYF. For the CDR3, the DNA is TGTGCCAGCAGCTCAAAACCGGGACAGAGCTCCTACGAGCAGTACTTC.

This chain connects TRBV5-1 to TRBJ2-2, with 7 bases identical to TRBD2. J lost 3 bases, V lost 0 bases, and 5 bases had no gene match. In germline, CDR1 is SGHRS, CDR2 YFSETQ. CDR3 length equals 16 residues. CDR3: CASSLEPGRDTGELFF. The CDR3 nucleotides read TGCGCCAGCAGCTTGGAACCGGGGAGGGACACCGGGGAGCTGTTTTTT.

This chain links TRBV5-1 with TRBJ2-5; D might be TRBD2 (6 bases). This CDR3 is 14 amino acids long. CDR1 SGHRS and CDR2 YFSETQ come from the germline V gene. V was clipped by 4 bases and J by 0 bases, with 10 bases between them. CDR3 DNA sequence: TGCGCCAGCAGCCTGGAGGGGCACCAAGAGACCCAGTACTTC. Translating it yields CASSLEGHQETQYF.

V gene TRBV2 combines with J gene TRBJ1-5; no firm D call. CDR1 is SNHLY and CDR2 is FYNNEI in the germline V gene. The CDR3 has 13 amino acids. V was trimmed by 7 bases and J by 7 bases, leaving 14 bases between them. The CDR3 coding sequence is TGTGCCAGCACCGACGGGGTGATCCAGCCCCAGCATTTT. This encodes CASTDGVIQPQHF.

The V and J genes are TRBV7-3 and TRBJ2-1; 12 bases agree with TRBD2. The CDR3 length is 15 residues. The V segment lost 2 bases and the J segment 7 bases; nucleotides outside the gene matches: 3. Germline V gene sequence: CDR1 SGHTA, CDR2 FQGTGA. This CDR3 reads CASSLAGTSGNEQFF. The CDR3 coding sequence is TGTGCCAGCAGCTTAGCCGGGACTAGCGGGAATGAGCAGTTCTTC. Using reference TRBV7-3 and TRBJ2-1 for the parts outside the CDR3, the full variable domain is GAGVSQTPSNKVTEKGKYVELRCDPISGHTALYWYRQSLGQGPEFLIYFQGTGAADDSGLPNDRFFAVRPEGSVSTLKIQRTERGDSAVYLCASSLAGTSGNEQFFGPGTRLTVL.

The V and J genes are TRBV19 and TRBJ2-7; 10 positions agree with TRBD1. J lost 0 bases, V lost 9 bases, and 11 bases had no gene match. The CDR3 spans 16 residues. In germline, CDR1 is LNHDA, CDR2 SQIVND (reference sequence). In nucleotides, the CDR3 is TGTGCCAGCTCGACCGGGACAGGGGTGAGCTCCTACGAGCAGTACTTC. Encoded protein: CASSTGTGVSSYEQYF.

The rearrangement uses TRBV15 and TRBJ2-7; TRBD2 might be the D (7 bases). This CDR3 contains 14 residues. V dropped 1 base and J dropped 2 bases, with 9 bases sitting between them. Germline assignment: CDR1 LNHNV and CDR2 YYDKDF (reference sequence). The CDR3 bases are TGTGCCACCAGCAGAGCGGGGGGCCCCTACGAGCAGTACTTC. Translation: CATSRAGGPYEQYF.

This chain joins TRBV28 and TRBJ2-7; 7 nucleotides match TRBD2. V was pared by 3 bases and J by 5 bases, with 10 bases of the junction left unmatched. Germline assignment: CDR1 MDHEN and CDR2 SYDVKM. The length of the CDR3 is 15 residues. The CDR3 sequence is CASSFPNGGGNEQYF. CDR3 coding DNA: TGTGCCAGCAGTTTCCCTAATGGGGGGGGGAACGAGCAGTACTTC.

The chain joins TRBV7-2 to TRBJ1-3; D remains ambiguous. The V gene's germline CDR1 is SGHTA and CDR2 FQGNSA. CDR3 length: 14 residues. The V end was cut by 1 base, the J end by 2 bases, with 6 bases between. The CDR3 reads CASSLVGTGNTIYF. The CDR3 bases are TGTGCCAGCAGCTTAGTTGGCACTGGAAACACCATATATTTT.

This rearrangement joins TRBV9 to TRBJ1-3; tentatively, D is TRBD1 (5 bases). This CDR3 has 18 amino acids. The germline V and J ends were trimmed by 0 bases and 0 bases, with 16 bases remaining between them. CDR1 is SGDLS, CDR2 YYNGEE, per germline. The CDR3: CASSVGGRVDSSGNTIYF. CDR3 nucleotide sequence: TGTGCCAGCAGCGTAGGAGGTAGGGTCGACAGCTCTGGAAACACCATATATTTT. The full variable domain, with the rest looked up from reference TRBV9 and TRBJ1-3, is DSGVTQTPKHLITATGQRVTLRCSPRSGDLSVYWYQQSLDQGLQFLIQYYNGEERAKGNILERFSAQQFPDLHSELNLSSLELGDSALYFCASSVGGRVDSSGNTIYFGEGSWLTVV.

The chain couples TRBV4-1 to TRBJ1-5, with D unresolved. This CDR3 comprises 13 residues. Trimming took off 0 bases at V and 7 bases at J, with 7 bases between the two ends. Germline V gene data show CDR1 as MGHRA and CDR2 as YSYEKL. The CDR3 here is CASSQDPRQPQHF. CDR3 DNA sequence: TGCGCCAGCAGCCAAGATCCCCGGCAGCCCCAGCATTTT.

In this sample, this clone turned up once. This chain joins TRBV5-1 and TRBJ2-7, with D uncertain. CDR1 SGHRS and CDR2 YFSETQ come from the germline V gene. This CDR3 has 12 residues. Deletions cut 4 bases from V and 7 bases from J, with 12 bases between. In nucleotides, the CDR3 is TGCGCCAGCAGCGCCGCCCACGGGGAGCAGTACTTC. This encodes CASSAAHGEQYF.

The J gene is TRBJ1-6, the V gene TRBV9; unclear D gene. V was shortened by 0 bases and J by 9 bases, with 13 bases between the two germline ends. CDR1 is SGDLS, CDR2 YYNGEE, per germline. The CDR3 spans 15 residues. The CDR3 is CASSVEEGGSSPLHF. CDR3 nucleotides: TGTGCCAGCAGCGTAGAAGAGGGAGGTAGTTCACCCCTCCACTTT.

The chain carries TRBV30 and TRBJ2-3; 8 nucleotides agree with TRBD1. V lost 0 bases and J lost 5; bases outside the gene matches: 4. This CDR3 has 14 residues. Germline-derived CDR1 and CDR2 are GTSNPN and SVGIG (reference sequence). The CDR3 DNA is TGTGCCTGGAGTGTACGGACAGGGTTAGATACGCAGTATTTT. Amino acid sequence: CAWSVRTGLDTQYF.

This clone was counted a single time. CDR3 loop: CASSLSRGLAVYEQYF. The CDR3 DNA sequence: TGTGCCAGCAGTTTATCCAGGGGACTAGCGGTTTACGAGCAGTACTTC. The rearrangement uses TRBV27 and TRBJ2-7; 11 bases agree with TRBD2. The CDR3 has 16 residues. V lost 0 bases and J lost 4; bases outside the gene matches: 5. Germline V gene sequence: CDR1 MNHEY, CDR2 SMNVEV (reference sequence).

This chain connects TRBV19 to TRBJ1-4, with D unresolved. The CDR3 runs to 16 residues. The V end was cut by 6 bases, the J end by 8 bases, with 22 bases between. Germline V CDR1 and CDR2: LNHDA, SQIVND (reference sequence). The CDR3 reads CASRQMEGASREKLFF. The CDR3 DNA reads as TGTGCCAGTAGGCAAATGGAAGGCGCCTCCAGGGAAAAACTGTTTTTT.

This chain connects TRBV15 to TRBJ2-5; the match to TRBD1 covers 9 bases. Germline CDR1 reads LNHNV; CDR2 reads YYDKDF (reference sequence). This CDR3 is built from 15 residues. V was pared by 1 base and J by 4 bases, with 4 bases of the junction left unmatched. In nucleotides, the CDR3 is TGTGCCACCAGCAGAGCCCCGGGACAGGGAGAGACCCAGTACTTC. Translated, it gives CATSRAPGQGETQYF.

The chain has TRBV5-5 and TRBJ2-6, with a possible D match to TRBD1 (6 bases). CDR1 is SGHKS and CDR2 is YYEKEE in the germline V gene (reference sequence). Between the trimmed V and J ends, which lost 3 bases and 0 bases, there was a span of 16 bases. The CDR3 loop spans 18 amino acids. The CDR3 reads CASSSEADSPSGANVLTF. CDR3 in DNA: TGTGCCAGCAGCTCTGAAGCGGACAGCCCCTCTGGGGCCAACGTCCTGACTTTC.

V and J are TRBV7-9 and TRBJ1-1; TRBD1 matches at 7 bases. V lost 1 base and J lost 3; bases outside the gene matches: 14. Per the germline V gene, CDR1 is SEHNR and CDR2 is FQNEAQ (reference sequence). The CDR3 covers 18 residues. The CDR3 coding sequence is TGTGCCAGCAGCTTAGGATCAGGCAGGGGGACGGAGGACACTGAAGCTTTCTTT. Its translation: CASSLGSGRGTEDTEAFF.

The V gene is TRBV27, the J gene TRBJ1-5; 7 bases fit TRBD1. CDR3 length: 15 residues. Germline-derived CDR1 and CDR2 are MNHEY and SMNVEV (reference sequence). With V trimmed by 7 bases and J by 1 base, 7 bases remained unmatched. Here the CDR3 reads CASKRGRNSNQPQHF. The CDR3 DNA follows: TGTGCCAGCAAGAGGGGGCGGAACAGCAATCAGCCCCAGCATTTT.

This clone was counted between two and nine times. The junction differs from germline at one of its ends, possibly a read error. The sample carries other DNA sequences with the same CDR3. The chain is built from TRBV7-2 and TRBJ1-1, with D maybe TRBD1 (5 bases). Germline-derived CDR1 and CDR2 are SGHTA and FQGNSA. The CDR3 is made up of 14 amino acids. The CDR3 bases are TGTGCCAGCAGCCTAGCGATCGGGGGGACTGAAGCTTTCTTT. Protein: CASSLAIGGTEAFF. Filled out from reference TRBV7-2 and TRBJ1-1, the complete variable domain reads GAGVSQSPSNKVTEKGKDVELRCDPISGHTALYWYRQSLGQGLEFLIYFQGNSAPDKSGLPSDRFSAERTGGSVSTLTIQRTQQEDSAVYLCASSLAIGGTEAFFGQGTRLTVV.

This sequence joins TRBV7-8 and TRBJ1-6; 8 bases align to TRBD1. The CDR3 covers 12 residues. The V and J ends lost 10 bases and 7 bases, in that order; junction bases with no gene match: 3. Germline CDR1 reads SGHVS; CDR2 reads FQNEAQ. The CDR3 DNA reads TGTGCCACCCGACAGGGGAATTCACCCCTCCACTTT. Its protein product is CATRQGNSPLHF.

This chain joins TRBV30 and TRBJ2-7, with D perhaps matching TRBD1 (5 bases). CDR1 GTSNPN and CDR2 SVGIG come from the germline V gene (reference sequence). Trimming removed 0 bases at V and 3 bases at J, with 15 bases between. This CDR3 spans 15 amino acids. This CDR3 is CAWSVLLTGYYEQYF. Written as DNA, the CDR3 is TGTGCCTGGAGTGTCTTATTAACAGGATACTACGAGCAGTACTTC.

The rearrangement joins TRBV30 to TRBJ1-5, with D unclear. The CDR3 totals 16 residues. With 2 bases removed from V and 0 bases from J, the gap between germline ends came to 14 bases. CDR1 is GTSNPN and CDR2 is SVGIG in the germline V gene (reference sequence). The CDR3 DNA reads as TGTGCCTGGAGTCTTATAAGTGCTAATAGCAATCAGCCCCAGCATTTT. This sequence encodes CAWSLISANSNQPQHF.

V is TRBV28 and J is TRBJ1-1, with D possibly TRBD1 on 6 matching bases. CDR1 MDHEN and CDR2 SYDVKM come from the germline V gene. There are 14 residues in the CDR3. Trimming cost V 2 bases and J 10 bases, with 17 bases left between them. In DNA form, the CDR3 reads TGTGCCAGCAGTTTAGCATGGGGGGGCGCGGGAGCTTTCTTT. Translation gives CASSLAWGGAGAFF.

The V gene is TRBV9, the J gene TRBJ2-7, with TRBD2 identical over 10 bases. This CDR3 contains 17 residues. Losses at the gene ends were 3 bases for V and 5 bases for J; bases not matched to a gene: 14. Germline lookup yields CDR1 SGDLS and CDR2 YYNGEE. The CDR3 bases are TGTGCCAGCAGCGCAAGCCCCCACCTAGCGGGAGAGGACGAGCAGTACTTC. This codes for CASSASPHLAGEDEQYF.

This clone was recorded only once. The V gene is TRBV5-1, the J gene TRBJ2-7, with 9 bases identical to TRBD2. Trimming at V came to 4 bases and at J to 3 bases, leaving 8 bases not matched to a gene. CDR1 SGHRS and CDR2 YFSETQ come from the germline V gene. The CDR3 is made up of 15 amino acids. The CDR3 region is CASSPPGLAHYEQYF. Here the CDR3 DNA reads TGCGCCAGCAGCCCCCCGGGACTAGCCCACTACGAGCAGTACTTC.